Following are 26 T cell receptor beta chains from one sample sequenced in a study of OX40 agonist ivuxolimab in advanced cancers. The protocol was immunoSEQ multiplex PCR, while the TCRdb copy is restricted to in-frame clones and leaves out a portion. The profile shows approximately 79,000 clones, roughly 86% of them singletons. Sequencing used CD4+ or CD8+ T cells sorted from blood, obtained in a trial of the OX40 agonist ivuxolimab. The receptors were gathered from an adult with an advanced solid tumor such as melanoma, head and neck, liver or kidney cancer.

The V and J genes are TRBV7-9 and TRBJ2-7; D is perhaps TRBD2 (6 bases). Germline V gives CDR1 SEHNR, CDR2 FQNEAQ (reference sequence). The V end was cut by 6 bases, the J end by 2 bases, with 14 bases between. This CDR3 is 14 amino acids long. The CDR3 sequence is CASSTTWGAYEQYF. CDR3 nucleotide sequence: TGTGCCAGCAGTACCACGTGGGGGGCCTACGAGCAGTACTTC.

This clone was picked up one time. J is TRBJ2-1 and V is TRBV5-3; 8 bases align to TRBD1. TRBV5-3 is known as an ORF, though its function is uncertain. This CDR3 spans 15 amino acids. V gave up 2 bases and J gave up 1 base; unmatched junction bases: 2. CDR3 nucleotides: TGTGCCAGAAGCTTCGGACAGGGATCCTACAATGAGCAGTTCTTC. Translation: CARSFGQGSYNEQFF.

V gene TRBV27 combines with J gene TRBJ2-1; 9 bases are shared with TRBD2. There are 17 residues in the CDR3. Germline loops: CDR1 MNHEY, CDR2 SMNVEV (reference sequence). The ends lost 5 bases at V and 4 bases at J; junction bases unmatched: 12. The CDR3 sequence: CASSTGYSRGGYNEQFF. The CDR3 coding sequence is TGTGCCAGCAGTACAGGGTACTCGCGGGGGGGATACAATGAGCAGTTCTTC.

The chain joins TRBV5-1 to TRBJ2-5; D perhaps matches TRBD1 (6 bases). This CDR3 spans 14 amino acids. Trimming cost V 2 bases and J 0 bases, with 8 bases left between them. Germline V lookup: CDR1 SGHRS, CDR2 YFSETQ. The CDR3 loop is CASSFRTDQETQYF. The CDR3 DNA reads TGCGCCAGCAGCTTTAGGACAGACCAAGAGACCCAGTACTTC.

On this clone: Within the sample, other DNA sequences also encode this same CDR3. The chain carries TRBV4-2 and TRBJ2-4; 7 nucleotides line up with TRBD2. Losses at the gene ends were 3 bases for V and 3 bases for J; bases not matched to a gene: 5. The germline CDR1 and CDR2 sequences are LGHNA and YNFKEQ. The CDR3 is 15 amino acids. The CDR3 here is CASSQESGVKNIQYF. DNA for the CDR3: TGTGCCAGCAGCCAGGAGAGCGGGGTCAAAAACATTCAGTACTTC.

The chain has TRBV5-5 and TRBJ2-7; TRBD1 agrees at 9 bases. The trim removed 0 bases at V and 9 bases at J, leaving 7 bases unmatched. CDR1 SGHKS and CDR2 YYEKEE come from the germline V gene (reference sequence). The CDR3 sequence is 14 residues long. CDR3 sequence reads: CASSLGGTGSAQYV. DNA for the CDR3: TGTGCCAGCAGCTTGGGCGGGACAGGGAGCGCGCAGTACGTC.

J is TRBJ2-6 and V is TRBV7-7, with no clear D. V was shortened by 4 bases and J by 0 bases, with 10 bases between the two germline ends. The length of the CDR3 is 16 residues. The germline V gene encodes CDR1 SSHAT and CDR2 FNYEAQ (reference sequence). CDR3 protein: CASSSGVISGANVLTF. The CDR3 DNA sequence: TGTGCCAGCAGCTCCGGAGTTATCTCTGGGGCCAACGTCCTGACTTTC.

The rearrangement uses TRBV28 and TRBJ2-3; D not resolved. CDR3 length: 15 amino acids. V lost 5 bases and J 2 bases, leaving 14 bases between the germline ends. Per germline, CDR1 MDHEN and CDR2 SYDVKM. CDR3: CASSLLGSNTDTQYF. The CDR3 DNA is TGTGCCAGCAGTCTCTTGGGCAGTAACACAGATACGCAGTATTTT.

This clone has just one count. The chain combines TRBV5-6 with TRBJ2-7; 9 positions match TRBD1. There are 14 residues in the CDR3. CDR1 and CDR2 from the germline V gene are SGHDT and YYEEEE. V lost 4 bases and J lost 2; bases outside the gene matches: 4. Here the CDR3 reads CASSTGTGTYEQYV. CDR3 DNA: TGTGCCAGCAGCACCGGGACAGGGACCTACGAGCAGTACGTC.

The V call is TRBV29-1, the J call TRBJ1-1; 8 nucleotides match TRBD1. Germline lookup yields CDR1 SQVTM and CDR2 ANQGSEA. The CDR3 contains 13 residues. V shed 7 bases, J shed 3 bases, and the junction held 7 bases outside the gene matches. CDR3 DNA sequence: TGCAGCGCTAGACAGGGGATGGACACTGAAGCTTTCTTT. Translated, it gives CSARQGMDTEAFF.

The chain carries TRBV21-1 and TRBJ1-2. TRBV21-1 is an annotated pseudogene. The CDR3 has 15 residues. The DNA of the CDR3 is TGTGCCAGCAGCAAAGAAGATGGGCGGCCCTATGGCTACACCTTC. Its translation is CASSKEDGRPYGYTF.

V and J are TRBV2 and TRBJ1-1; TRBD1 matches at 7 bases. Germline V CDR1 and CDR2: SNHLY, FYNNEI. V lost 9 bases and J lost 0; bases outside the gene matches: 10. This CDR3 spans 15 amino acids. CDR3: CASRQGGNMNTEAFF. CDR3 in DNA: TGTGCCAGTAGACAGGGAGGGAACATGAACACTGAAGCTTTCTTT.

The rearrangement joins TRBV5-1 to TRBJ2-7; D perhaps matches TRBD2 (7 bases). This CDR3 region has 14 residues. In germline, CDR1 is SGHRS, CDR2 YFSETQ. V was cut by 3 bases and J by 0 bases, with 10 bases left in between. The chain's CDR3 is CASSSGGSSYEQYV. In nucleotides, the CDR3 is TGCGCCAGCAGCTCGGGGGGCAGCTCCTACGAGCAGTACGTC.

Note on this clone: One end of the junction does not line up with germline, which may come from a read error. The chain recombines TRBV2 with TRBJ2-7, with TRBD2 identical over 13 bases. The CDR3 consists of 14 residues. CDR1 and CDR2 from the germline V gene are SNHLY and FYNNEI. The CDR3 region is CASSYSGLAGSSDF. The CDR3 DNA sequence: TGTGCCAGCAGCTACTCGGGACTAGCGGGGTCCTCAGACTTC.

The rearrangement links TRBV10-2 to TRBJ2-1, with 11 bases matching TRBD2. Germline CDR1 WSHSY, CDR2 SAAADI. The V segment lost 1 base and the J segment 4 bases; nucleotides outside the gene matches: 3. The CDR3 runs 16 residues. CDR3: CASSEWGTSGYNEQFF. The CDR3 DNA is TGCGCCAGCAGTGAGTGGGGGACTAGCGGTTACAATGAGCAGTTCTTC.

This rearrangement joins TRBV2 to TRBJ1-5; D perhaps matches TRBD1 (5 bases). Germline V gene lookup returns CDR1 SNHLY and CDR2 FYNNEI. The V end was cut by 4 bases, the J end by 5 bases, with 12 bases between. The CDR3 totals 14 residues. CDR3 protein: CASSAEAGHQPQHF. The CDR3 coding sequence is TGTGCCAGCAGTGCAGAGGCAGGGCATCAGCCCCAGCATTTT.

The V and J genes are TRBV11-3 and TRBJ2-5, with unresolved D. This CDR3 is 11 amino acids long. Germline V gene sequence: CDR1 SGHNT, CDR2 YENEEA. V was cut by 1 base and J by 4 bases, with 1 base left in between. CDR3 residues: CASSLVETQYF. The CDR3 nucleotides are TGTGCCAGCAGCTTAGTAGAGACCCAGTACTTC.

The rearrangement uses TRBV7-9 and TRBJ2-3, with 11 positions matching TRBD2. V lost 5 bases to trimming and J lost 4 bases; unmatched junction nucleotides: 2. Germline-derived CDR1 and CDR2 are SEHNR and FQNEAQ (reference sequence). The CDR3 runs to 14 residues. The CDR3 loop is CASSPSGGPDTQYF. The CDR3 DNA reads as TGTGCCAGCAGCCCTAGCGGGGGGCCAGATACGCAGTATTTT.

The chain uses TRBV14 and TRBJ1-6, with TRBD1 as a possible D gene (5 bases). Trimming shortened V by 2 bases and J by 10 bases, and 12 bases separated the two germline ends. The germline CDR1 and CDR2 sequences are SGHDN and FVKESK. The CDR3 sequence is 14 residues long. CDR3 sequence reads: CASSQTRGSSPLHF. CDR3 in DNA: TGTGCCAGCAGCCAAACGAGGGGAAGCTCACCCCTCCACTTT.

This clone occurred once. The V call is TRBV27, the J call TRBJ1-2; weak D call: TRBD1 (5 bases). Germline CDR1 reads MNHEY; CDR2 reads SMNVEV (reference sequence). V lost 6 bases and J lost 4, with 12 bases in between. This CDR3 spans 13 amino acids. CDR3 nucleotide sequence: TGTGCCAGCAGCCCGACGGGGGGCTATGGCTACACCTTC. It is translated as CASSPTGGYGYTF.

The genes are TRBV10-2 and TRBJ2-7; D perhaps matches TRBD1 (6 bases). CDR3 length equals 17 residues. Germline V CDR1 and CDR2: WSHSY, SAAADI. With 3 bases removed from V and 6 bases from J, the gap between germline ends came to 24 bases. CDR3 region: CASSDALGAPGLGEQYV. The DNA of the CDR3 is TGCGCCAGCAGTGATGCTTTGGGGGCCCCTGGGCTCGGCGAGCAGTACGTC.

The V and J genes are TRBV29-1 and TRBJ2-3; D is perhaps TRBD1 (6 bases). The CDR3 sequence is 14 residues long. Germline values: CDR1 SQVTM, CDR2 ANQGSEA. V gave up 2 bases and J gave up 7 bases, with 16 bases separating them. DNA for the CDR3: TGCAGCGTTGAACTGCGAGCAGGGGAGAATACGCAGTATTTT. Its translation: CSVELRAGENTQYF.

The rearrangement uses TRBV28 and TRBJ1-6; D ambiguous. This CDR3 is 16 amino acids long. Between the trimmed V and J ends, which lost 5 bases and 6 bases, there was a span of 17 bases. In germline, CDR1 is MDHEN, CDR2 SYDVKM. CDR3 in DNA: TGTGCCAGCAGTACCCCAGCGGGGTCTGGTAATTCACCCCTCCACTTT. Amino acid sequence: CASSTPAGSGNSPLHF.

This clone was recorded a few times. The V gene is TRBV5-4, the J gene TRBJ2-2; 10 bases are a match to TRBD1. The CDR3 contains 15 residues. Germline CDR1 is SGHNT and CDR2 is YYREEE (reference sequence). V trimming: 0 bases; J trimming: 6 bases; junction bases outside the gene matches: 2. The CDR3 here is CASSLEGTGAGELFF. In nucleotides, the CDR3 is TGTGCCAGCAGCTTGGAAGGGACAGGGGCCGGGGAGCTGTTTTTT. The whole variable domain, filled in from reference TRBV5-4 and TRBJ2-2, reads ETGVTQSPTHLIKTRGQQVTLRCSSQSGHNTVSWYQQALGQGPQFIFQYYREEENGRGNFPPRFSGLQFPNYSSELNVNALELDDSALYLCASSLEGTGAGELFFGEGSRLTVL.

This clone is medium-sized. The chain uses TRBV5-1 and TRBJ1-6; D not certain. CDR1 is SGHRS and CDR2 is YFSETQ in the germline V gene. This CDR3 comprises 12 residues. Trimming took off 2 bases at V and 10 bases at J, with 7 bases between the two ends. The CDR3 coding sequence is TGCGCCAGCAGCTTTGAAAGGTCACCCCTCCACTTT. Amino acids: CASSFERSPLHF.

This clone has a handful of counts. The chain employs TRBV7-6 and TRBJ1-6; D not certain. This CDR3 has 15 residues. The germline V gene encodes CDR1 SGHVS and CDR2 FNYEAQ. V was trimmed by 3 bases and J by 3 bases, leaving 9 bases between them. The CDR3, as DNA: TGTGCCAGCAGCTTTTCACAGAACTATAATTCACCCCTCCACTTT. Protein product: CASSFSQNYNSPLHF.